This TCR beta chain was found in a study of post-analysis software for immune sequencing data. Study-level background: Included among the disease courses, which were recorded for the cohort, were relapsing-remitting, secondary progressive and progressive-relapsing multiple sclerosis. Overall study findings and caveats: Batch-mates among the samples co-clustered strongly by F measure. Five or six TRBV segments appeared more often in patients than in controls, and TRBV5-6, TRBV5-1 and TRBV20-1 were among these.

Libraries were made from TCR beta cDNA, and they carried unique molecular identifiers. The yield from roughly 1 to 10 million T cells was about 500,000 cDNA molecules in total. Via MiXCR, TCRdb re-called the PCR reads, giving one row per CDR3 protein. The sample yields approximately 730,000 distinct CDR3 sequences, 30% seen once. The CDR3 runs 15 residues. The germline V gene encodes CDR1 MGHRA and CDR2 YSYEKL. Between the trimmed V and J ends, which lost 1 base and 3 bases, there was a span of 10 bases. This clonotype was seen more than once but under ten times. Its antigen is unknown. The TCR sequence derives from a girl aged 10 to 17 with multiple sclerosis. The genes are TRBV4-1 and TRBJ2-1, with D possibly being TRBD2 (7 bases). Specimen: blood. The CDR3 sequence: CASSQVGGDYNEQFF. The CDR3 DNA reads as TGCGCCAGCAGCCAAGTAGGGGGGGACTACAATGAGCAGTTCTTC.